This TCR beta chain was identified during a study of blood T cell repertoires in COVID-19. Looking at the study overall: The United States, Italy and Spain provided the acute and convalescent COVID-19 samples. T cells, B-cell-depleted T cells, or PBMCs provided the cDNA or gDNA that served as material.

Authors' methods: Reference gene primer amplification gave estimated nucleated cell counts. Sequenced by immunoSEQ multiplex PCR; TCRdb stores in-frame clones only, minus some. D and trimming were read from the DNA, whereas the V and J calls and clone size are those reported in that table. Seen here are about 92,000 clones, 72% observed once, and the top ten hold 20% to 25%. Sequenced sample: peripheral blood. The TCR sequence derives from an older woman in a cohort sampled during active or convalescent COVID-19.

CDR3 protein: CASRRTSGGGDTQYF. The DNA for the CDR3 is TGTGCCAGCAGAAGGACTAGCGGGGGGGGAGATACGCAGTATTTT. This chain uses TRBV2 with TRBJ2-3; 15 nucleotides line up with TRBD2. Per germline, CDR1 SNHLY and CDR2 FYNNEI. V was pared by 6 bases and J by 5 bases, with 3 bases of the junction left unmatched. The CDR3 is 15 amino acids.